The clone carrying this T cell receptor (beta chain) was counted only a few times. Antigen specificity is unknown. The V end lost 5 bases, the J end lost 7 bases, and 14 bases lay between the germline ends. The length of the CDR3 is 14 residues. Germline values: CDR1 MNHNS, CDR2 SASEGT. 60 Vbeta and 13 Jbeta primers were used in PCR. Method: immunoSEQ multiplex PCR; TCRdb's copy keeps in-frame clones and lacks some. The sample lists 120,000 or so clones, about 79% occurring once. These data originate in a study of cytomegalovirus exposure and HLA in healthy donors. Overall study results and limits: V- and J-gene trimming of TCR beta was linked (in a later analysis) to a missense DCLRE1C variant.

Sequenced sample: PBMCs. This clonotype originated in a woman between 45 and 60 years old in good health and CMV-seronegative. This rearrangement joins TRBV6-1 to TRBJ1-4; TRBD1 is a possible D gene (5 bases). The CDR3 DNA reads as TGTGCCAGCAGTCAGGGTTTGATAGCTGAAAAACTGTTTTTT. This translates into CASSQGLIAEKLFF.